This T cell receptor beta chain is from a study of cytomegalovirus exposure and HLA in healthy donors. About the study: The study's early data release held some 85 million unique TCRs from HLA-typed donors. Study results and caveats: Follow-up analysis later connected one missense variant in DCLRE1C with trimming of TCR beta V- and J-genes.

PCR used 60 Vbeta primers and 13 Jbeta primers. Produced via immunoSEQ multiplex PCR; TCRdb's table is partial and in-frame only. The repertoire holds around 150,000 clones, around 80% seen once, with around 15% in the top ten. Trimming cost V 5 bases and J 5 bases, with 15 bases left between them. CDR3 length: 14 residues. From germline, CDR1 is SGHTA and CDR2 FQGTGA. Of note for this clone: Antigen unknown.

The specimen was PBMCs. The chain carries TRBV7-3 and TRBJ1-1; D might be TRBD1 (5 bases). This TCR came from a woman aged 40-49 years in good health and CMV-seronegative. The CDR3 reads CASSRRPGLTEAFF. CDR3 bases: TGTGCCAGCAGCCGTAGGCCAGGGTTAACTGAAGCTTTCTTT. Full variable domain (rest looked up from reference TRBV7-3 and TRBJ1-1): GAGVSQTPSNKVTEKGKYVELRCDPISGHTALYWYRQSLGQGPEFLIYFQGTGAADDSGLPNDRFFAVRPEGSVSTLKIQRTERGDSAVYLCASSRRPGLTEAFFGQGTRLTVV.